The clone carrying this TCR beta chain has more than one count but fewer than ten. The antigen remains undetermined. This entry comes from a study of HIV-infected patients and healthy controls. General study points: Significant mean usage differences between HIV-infected patients and controls involved eight alpha and eight beta V genes.

The CDR3 sequence is 14 residues long. With V trimmed by 6 bases and J by 1 base, 3 bases remained unmatched. Reverse transcription used about 500 ng RNA and constant-region primers for alpha and beta. Each of the alpha and beta chains got its own library through chain-specific third strand synthesis with indices. Using its own MiXCR run on the 5' RACE reads, TCRdb lists one record per CDR3 protein. In the table there are more than 8,000 distinct CDR3 sequences, 6.5% to 9% of which are singletons. No cell fractionation was done, so the repertoire covers all unsorted peripheral blood T cells. This receptor was taken from an adult in good health. This chain links TRBV12-3 or TRBV12-4 with TRBJ2-1, with 7 bases lining up with TRBD1. Material: blood. The CDR3 spells CASRKGQSYNEQFF. The CDR3 region has the DNA TGTGCCAGCAGGAAGGGACAGTCCTACAATGAGCAGTTCTTC.